A single T cell receptor (beta chain) is shown here with its context. The antigen it recognizes is unknown. These reads were obtained on a NextSeq 550. The Human TCR Profiling Kit (MiLaboratory) was used to make UMI-labeled 5' RACE TRB cDNA libraries. cDNA synthesis used the entire amount of extracted RNA, and PCR amplification then used the entire amount of cDNA produced. Libraries were prepared in parallel with an identical number of PCR cycles. On the authors' methods: With a minimum of two reads required per UMI, MIGEC and MiXCR pulled out about 53,000 +/- 10,000 unique UMI-labeled TRB cDNA molecules from each library. An average of approximately 40,000 +/- 10,000 functional in-frame TRB CDR3 nucleotide clonotypes without stop codons was found per library. Diversity metrics, including normalized Shannon-Wiener and Chao1, were computed in VDJtools after downsampling to 5000 UMI-labeled TRB molecules per sample. Clonotype-size-weighted physicochemical properties of the central five CDR3 residues (interaction energy, strength, volume and Kidera factor 4) were computed in VDJtools. Reprocessed by TCRdb, the reads give a single entry per CDR3 protein sequence, without DNA. The V and J calls shown here were made by TCRdb, not taken from the authors' results. This sample's table carries 50,000 to 65,000 distinct CDR3 sequences. The top ten constitute 0.8% of the sample.

For each CD8+ T cell subset, flow sorting was done in triplicate, and about 300,000 cells per subset went directly into RLT lysis buffer. To keep memory contaminants out, a stringent definition of naive CD8+ T cells was applied: CD45RO-CCR7+CD27+CD95-. Using standard density gradient centrifugation, peripheral blood mononuclear cells were isolated from buffy coats. A FACSAria III was used to flow-sort naive CXCR3-negative and CXCR3-positive CD8+ T cells. An RNeasy Mini Kit was used to extract total RNA from the sorted cells. This sample is part of a study of CXCR3-negative and CXCR3-positive naive CD8 T cells (dated by TCRdb to about 2019). Describing the broader study: In total, about 135 million TRB reads were obtained, corresponding to roughly 1.5 +/- 0.3 million reads per library. Diversity and physicochemical repertoire analyses covered about a dozen donors pooled from two independent experiments. Naive subsets from about five donors and memory cells from 3 donors were included in the TRBV-TRBJ cluster analysis.

Looking up the germline V gene yields CDR1 SGDLS and CDR2 YYNGEE. The CDR3 contains 14 residues, cysteine and phenylalanine counted. The coding DNA is unavailable. General findings and caveats noted by the study authors: Because surface CD5, which is linked to self-reactivity in mice, was comparable between the naive subsets, TCR interaction strength was also inferred from the physicochemical properties of TRB CDR3s. Similar TRBV-TRBJ usage was shown by naive CXCR3-negative and CXCR3-positive cells from the same donor, whereas distinct patterns were shown by memory cells. CXCR3 expression partially decreased after cryopreservation, so most assays used freshly isolated PBMCs. Comparably high repertoire diversity was found in both naive subsets, whereas much lower repertoire diversity was found in memory CD8+ T cells. TRB CDR3s from CXCR3-positive naive cells showed higher hydrophobicity (lower Kidera factor 4), lower energy, and higher strength and volume indices than CXCR3-negative naive cells.

The sequenced sample was naive CXCR3+ CD8+ T cells from blood. The label giving this sample's cell subset or site can be read as: CD45RO-CCR7+CD27+CD95- naive CD8+ T cells expressing CXCR3 (TNR3+). The rearranged chain carries TRBV9 and TRBJ2-7; the D gene TCRdb calls, TRBD1, cannot be checked with no DNA. This TCR came from a human donor in good health. Some clones in this sample may be carry-over from other donors' samples. The CDR3 sequence is CASSARTGGDEQYF.